The 32 T cell receptor beta chains listed next were all sequenced from one sample in a study of human T cells and chemical hapten exposure. TCRdb re-analysed the RACE reads in MiXCR, keeping a single row per CDR3 protein. The sample gives 84,000 or so distinct CDR3 sequences, about 9.4% of which show up once; over 2% is in the top ten. Specified time point: patch test 2, 6 weeks after DPC sensitization. Treatment denoted: therapeutic diphenylcyclopropenone sensitization with weekly scalp DPC. Sequences were derived from whole blood, sampled in connection with sensitization to the hapten diphenylcyclopropenone (DPC). The receptors were gathered from a woman aged 30 to 39 with alopecia areata. Some clones in this sample may be carry-over from other donors' samples.

This clonotype was recorded many times. The chain recombines TRBV6-2 or TRBV6-3 with TRBJ2-6; D not certain. This CDR3 is 14 amino acids long. The V and J ends lost 8 bases and 0 bases respectively, with 8 bases between them. CDR1 MNHEY and CDR2 SVGEGT come from the germline V gene. CDR3 sequence: CASGRSSGANVLTF. CDR3 in DNA: TGTGCCAGCGGCCGTAGCTCTGGGGCCAACGTCCTGACTTTC.

This clonotype was seen repeatedly, ten times or more. J is TRBJ2-3 and V is TRBV20-1; D remains ambiguous. The CDR3 extends over 13 amino acids. Germline V gene sequence: CDR1 DFQATT, CDR2 SNEGSKA (reference sequence). Trimming removed 3 bases from V and 4 bases from J, with 11 bases in between. For the CDR3, the DNA is TGCAGTGCTAGGGGGTCCTTGTCAGATACGCAGTATTTT. This translates into CSARGSLSDTQYF.

This clonotype was found many times. The gene calls are TRBV7-9 and TRBJ2-1, with 7 bases lining up with TRBD1. The CDR3 covers 16 residues. J gave up 2 bases and V 5 bases, and 9 bases lay outside the gene matches. CDR1 and CDR2 from the germline V gene are SEHNR and FQNEAQ (reference sequence). The CDR3 is CASSPMQGDPYNEQFF. In DNA, the CDR3 is TGTGCCAGCAGCCCGATGCAGGGGGACCCCTACAATGAGCAGTTCTTC.

Notes on this clonotype: A much larger clone differs from this one at a single base, so this may be a read error. The genes are TRBV7-9 and TRBJ2-3, with D possibly TRBD2 on 5 matching bases. The V end lost 5 bases, the J end lost 5 bases, and 14 bases lay between the germline ends. The CDR3 runs to 14 residues. CDR1 and CDR2 (germline): SEHNR, FQNEAQ (reference sequence). The CDR3: CASSQDSMRDTQYF. The CDR3, as DNA: TGTGCCAGCAGCCAGGACTCCATGCGAGATACGCAGTATTTT. The variable domain in full, with the rest retrieved from reference TRBV7-9 and TRBJ2-3, is DTGVSQNPRHKITKRGQNVTFRCDPISEHNRLYWYRQTLGQGPEFLTYFQNEAQLEKSRLLSDRFSAERPKGSFSTLEIQRTEQGDSAMYLCASSQDSMRDTQYFGPGTRLTVL.

The V call is TRBV29-1, the J call TRBJ2-7; no clear D gene. Trimming cost V 4 bases and J 2 bases, with 15 bases left between them. Germline V gene lookup returns CDR1 SQVTM and CDR2 ANQGSEA. This CDR3 has 14 residues. CDR3 amino acids: CSVGIGFQTYEQYF. Here the CDR3 DNA reads TGCAGCGTTGGAATCGGGTTTCAGACCTACGAGCAGTACTTC.

This clonotype was observed at least ten times. The chain has TRBV9 and TRBJ2-3; 10 nucleotides align to TRBD2. Per the germline V gene, CDR1 is SGDLS and CDR2 is YYNGEE. The CDR3 length is 16 residues. V was clipped by 2 bases and J by 0 bases; unmatched bases: 3. The CDR3: CASSVGLAESTDTQYF. The CDR3 DNA reads as TGTGCCAGCAGCGTCGGACTAGCGGAGAGCACAGATACGCAGTATTTT. Using reference TRBV9 and TRBJ2-3 for the parts outside the CDR3, the full variable domain is DSGVTQTPKHLITATGQRVTLRCSPRSGDLSVYWYQQSLDQGLQFLIQYYNGEERAKGNILERFSAQQFPDLHSELNLSSLELGDSALYFCASSVGLAESTDTQYFGPGTRLTVL.

This clonotype was seen ten or more times. The V gene is TRBV5-1, the J gene TRBJ1-1; 7 bases are shared with TRBD1. This CDR3 region has 13 residues. V trimming: 4 bases; J trimming: 7 bases; junction bases outside the gene matches: 7. Germline V gene lookup returns CDR1 SGHRS and CDR2 YFSETQ. Here the CDR3 DNA reads TGCGCCAGCAGCGCGGGACAGCTCAATGAAGCTTTCTTT. Its protein product is CASSAGQLNEAFF. Drawing the rest from reference TRBV5-1 and TRBJ1-1, the complete variable domain is KAGVTQTPRYLIKTRGQQVTLSCSPISGHRSVSWYQQTPGQGLQFLFEYFSETQRNKGNFPGRFSGRQFSNSRSEMNVSTLELGDSALYLCASSAGQLNEAFFGQGTRLTVV.

This clonotype turned up a few times. The chain employs TRBV7-9 and TRBJ2-3; 10 bases line up with TRBD2. The J segment lost 2 bases and the V segment lost 4 bases, leaving 3 bases of the junction unmatched. Germline CDR1 is SEHNR and CDR2 is FQNEAQ (reference sequence). The CDR3 contains 15 residues. The CDR3, as DNA: TGTGCCAGCAGCTCGACTAGCGGGTTCACAGATACGCAGTATTTT. Its translation: CASSSTSGFTDTQYF.

This clonotype came up many times. V is TRBV5-1 and J is TRBJ2-5, with TRBD2 matching over 8 bases. Germline CDR1 SGHRS, CDR2 YFSETQ. Unmatched junction bases numbered 5, after V lost 8 bases and J lost 2 bases. The CDR3 is 13 residues long. Written as DNA, the CDR3 is TGCGCCAGTTCGACTAGCGCGCAAGAGACCCAGTACTTC. It codes for CASSTSAQETQYF. Variable domain in full (rest from reference TRBV5-1 and TRBJ2-5): KAGVTQTPRYLIKTRGQQVTLSCSPISGHRSVSWYQQTPGQGLQFLFEYFSETQRNKGNFPGRFSGRQFSNSRSEMNVSTLELGDSALYLCASSTSAQETQYFGPGTRLLVL.

The J gene is TRBJ2-1, the V gene TRBV20-1; D unclear. The germline V gene has CDR1 DFQATT and CDR2 SNEGSKA (reference sequence). Trimming cost V 5 bases and J 5 bases, with 13 bases left between them. The CDR3 length is 13 residues. DNA for the CDR3: TGCAGTGCTTATTTCGACAATGACAATGAGCAGTTCTTC. Its translation is CSAYFDNDNEQFF.

CDR3: CASSLKGGINSPLHF. Written as DNA, the CDR3 is TGTGCCAGCAGCTTGAAAGGGGGTATTAATTCACCCCTCCACTTT. V usage is TRBV5-4 and J usage is TRBJ1-6; maybe TRBD1 (6 bases). This CDR3 comprises 15 residues. Germline CDR1 and CDR2: SGHNT and YYREEE (reference sequence). Trimming pared 1 base from V and 6 bases from J, leaving 11 bases between.

This clonotype was seen a handful of times. J is TRBJ2-1 and V is TRBV9; D uncertain. The length of the CDR3 is 12 residues. Germline CDR1 SGDLS, CDR2 YYNGEE. V lost 5 bases, J lost 5 bases, and 8 bases lay in between. CDR3 nucleotide sequence: TGTGCCAGCAGTCCTTCTAACAATGAGCAGTTCTTC. This codes for CASSPSNNEQFF.

This clonotype was seen ten or more times. The chain has TRBV4-2 and TRBJ2-5; D uncertain. The ends were cut back, 4 bases at V and 4 bases at J, with 10 bases in the middle. The CDR3 runs to 13 residues. CDR1 LGHNA and CDR2 YNFKEQ come from the germline V gene. This chain's CDR3 is CASSRDSAETQYF. CDR3 sequence (DNA): TGTGCCAGCAGCCGAGACTCCGCAGAGACCCAGTACTTC.

Ten or more counts support this clonotype. The genes are TRBV7-6 and TRBJ2-7, with D tentatively TRBD1 or TRBD2 (5 bases each). The CDR3 totals 16 residues. Germline assignment: CDR1 SGHVS and CDR2 FNYEAQ. V dropped 1 base and J dropped 5 bases, with 18 bases sitting between them. The CDR3: CASSLGGSRVVDEQYF. In nucleotides, the CDR3 is TGTGCCAGCAGCTTAGGGGGGTCTAGGGTTGTGGACGAGCAGTACTTC.

At least ten counts were recorded for this clonotype. V and J are TRBV6-5 and TRBJ1-2; no reliable D call. V lost 0 bases and J 3 bases, leaving 11 bases between the germline ends. CDR1 MNHEY and CDR2 SVGAGI come from the germline V gene. This CDR3 has 15 amino acids. CDR3 DNA sequence: TGTGCCAGCAGTTACTCAGGACGGAATTACTATGGCTACACCTTC. It specifies CASSYSGRNYYGYTF.

This chain connects TRBV6-1 to TRBJ1-4; 7 nucleotides line up with TRBD1. The V and J ends lost 6 bases and 3 bases, in that order; junction bases with no gene match: 7. This CDR3 comprises 15 residues. Germline lookup yields CDR1 MNHNS and CDR2 SASEGT. The CDR3 here is CASRTGRGANEKLFF. CDR3 DNA: TGTGCCAGCAGGACAGGGAGGGGTGCTAATGAAAAACTGTTTTTT.

In this sample, this clonotype turned up many times. This rearrangement joins TRBV7-3 to TRBJ2-3, with D unclear. This CDR3 is built from 14 residues. V lost 2 bases, J lost 3 bases, and 9 bases lay in between. Germline V CDR1 and CDR2: SGHTA, FQGTGA. The CDR3 coding sequence is TGTGCCAGCAGCTTAGGGGTGGGGACAGATACGCAGTATTTT. Amino acid sequence: CASSLGVGTDTQYF.

In its sample, this clonotype was seen many times. The rearrangement links TRBV20-1 to TRBJ2-7; a weak D match, TRBD2 (7 bases). V was clipped by 2 bases and J by 3 bases, with 20 bases between them. CDR1 is DFQATT and CDR2 is SNEGSKA in the germline V gene (reference sequence). The CDR3 has 16 amino acids. The CDR3 spells CSARRGRGARVYEQYF. For the CDR3, the DNA is TGCAGTGCTAGAAGGGGACGGGGGGCCCGCGTCTACGAGCAGTACTTC.

The rearrangement joins TRBV30 to TRBJ1-5; D remains ambiguous. The CDR3 spans 13 residues. Germline V gene sequence: CDR1 GTSNPN, CDR2 SVGIG (reference sequence). The germline V and J ends were trimmed by 0 bases and 7 bases, with 10 bases remaining between them. DNA for the CDR3: TGTGCCTGGAGTGTTACAGAGGGCCAGCCCCAGCATTTT. Protein product: CAWSVTEGQPQHF.

For this clonotype: This may be a read error: a much more frequent sequence differs by one nucleotide. V is TRBV6-6 and J is TRBJ1-4; D might be TRBD1 (5 bases). The CDR3 loop spans 16 amino acids. CDR1 is MNHNY and CDR2 is SVGAGI in the germline V gene (reference sequence). The CDR3 spells CASGYSKGPGPEKLFF. CDR3 coding DNA: TGTGCCAGCGGTTACTCGAAGGGGCCGGGGCCTGAAAAACTGTTTTTT.

This clonotype was seen a few times. The genes are TRBV10-2 and TRBJ2-7, with 10 nucleotides matching TRBD1. Germline assignment: CDR1 WSHSY and CDR2 SAAADI. V dropped 4 bases and J dropped 1; count of bases not matched to a gene: 4. The length of the CDR3 is 15 residues. The CDR3 loop is CASSAGTGASYEQYF. The CDR3 coding sequence is TGCGCCAGCAGTGCCGGGACAGGGGCGTCCTACGAGCAGTACTTC.

This clonotype was picked up many times. The chain employs TRBV6-5 and TRBJ1-2; no reliable D call. Trimming cost V 6 bases and J 5 bases, with 13 bases left between them. Germline V gives CDR1 MNHEY, CDR2 SVGAGI. This CDR3 spans 13 amino acids. The CDR3 nucleotides read TGTGCCAGCAGCCCCGACCGGAGTTATGGCTACACCTTC. Its translation is CASSPDRSYGYTF.

This clonotype came up many times. The CDR3, as DNA: TGTGCCAGCAGTCAGTCGGGGAATGGCTACACCTTC. Protein: CASSQSGNGYTF. The chain recombines TRBV28 with TRBJ1-2, with D hard to call. The CDR3 length is 12 residues. Germline lookup yields CDR1 MDHEN and CDR2 SYDVKM. Trimming shortened V by 5 bases and J by 6 bases, and 10 bases separated the two germline ends.

This clonotype has more than one count but fewer than ten. The chain joins TRBV18 to TRBJ2-7, with a weak D call TRBD1 (6 bases). The V gene's germline CDR1 is KGHSH and CDR2 LQKENI. There are 14 residues in the CDR3. V lost 6 bases to trimming and J lost 2 bases, with 14 bases between them. This CDR3 reads CASSAKDSTYEQYF. The CDR3 coding sequence is TGTGCCAGCTCCGCTAAGGACAGTACCTACGAGCAGTACTTC.

At least ten counts were recorded for this clonotype. The chain uses TRBV5-1 and TRBJ2-4, with D maybe TRBD2 (6 bases). From germline, CDR1 is SGHRS and CDR2 YFSETQ. CDR3 length: 16 amino acids. V was pared by 4 bases and J by 5 bases, with 19 bases between. CDR3 residues: CASSQGHSEGENIQYF. The CDR3 DNA sequence: TGCGCCAGCAGCCAAGGACACTCGGAGGGAGAAAACATTCAGTACTTC.

This chain connects TRBV9 to TRBJ2-5, with 9 bases lining up with TRBD1. CDR3 length: 16 residues. The germline V gene has CDR1 SGDLS and CDR2 YYNGEE. V shed 4 bases, J shed 6 bases, and the junction held 13 bases outside the gene matches. CDR3 coding DNA: TGTGCCAGCAGCCCTAGGGGACAGGGATCGGAGAAGACCCAGTACTTC. Its translation: CASSPRGQGSEKTQYF.

The J gene is TRBJ2-1, the V gene TRBV11-1, with D possibly matching TRBD2 (6 bases). Germline V gene sequence: CDR1 SGHAT, CDR2 FQDESV (reference sequence). The CDR3 has 13 amino acids. V shed 2 bases and J shed 6 bases, with 8 bases lying between them. CDR3 coding DNA: TGTGCCAGCAGCTTAACCGGGGGCAATGAGCAGTTCTTC. Protein sequence: CASSLTGGNEQFF.

This clonotype has ten or more counts. The chain joins TRBV6-5 to TRBJ2-2, with TRBD1 matching over 9 bases. The germline gives CDR1 MNHEY, CDR2 SVGAGI. V shed 5 bases, J shed 6 bases, and the junction held 10 bases outside the gene matches. The CDR3 length is 16 residues. CDR3 nucleotides: TGTGCCAGCAGTACATGGGACAGGGTGACGGCCGGGGAGCTGTTTTTT. Translation gives CASSTWDRVTAGELFF.

This chain uses TRBV28 with TRBJ1-1; D uncertain. Trimming removed 7 bases at V and 3 bases at J, with 3 bases between. This CDR3 contains 10 residues. The germline V gene has CDR1 MDHEN and CDR2 SYDVKM. The CDR3 DNA follows: TGTGCCAGCAAGGACACTGAAGCTTTCTTT. Translating gives CASKDTEAFF.

This clonotype was detected only a few times. The chain has TRBV11-2 and TRBJ2-1; D is perhaps TRBD2 (5 bases). Germline values: CDR1 SGHAT, CDR2 FQNNGV. The CDR3 length is 14 residues. CDR3 bases: TGTGCGGCGGGCGGACCTAGCTCCTACAATGAGCAGTTCTTC. Translated: CAAGGPSSYNEQFF.

A word on this clonotype: One base away lies a much larger clone, so this may be a sequencing read error. The chain joins TRBV6-1 to TRBJ2-7; possible D gene TRBD1, 6 bases. Germline V gives CDR1 MNHNS, CDR2 SASEGT. CDR3 length: 13 residues. This CDR3 reads CVSSWDTYYEQYF. For the CDR3, the DNA is TGTGTCAGCAGTTGGGACACATACTACGAGCAGTACTTC.

This clonotype has just a few counts. This chain uses TRBV29-1 with TRBJ2-1; 8 bases line up with TRBD1. CDR1 is SQVTM and CDR2 is ANQGSEA in the germline V gene. After removal of 7 bases from V and 3 bases from J, the junction contained 8 bases not matched to a gene. The CDR3 spans 14 residues. CDR3 sequence: CSGETGAGYNEQFF. The CDR3 DNA reads TGCAGCGGCGAGACAGGGGCAGGCTACAATGAGCAGTTCTTC.